The T cell receptor beta chain under discussion was sequenced for a study of cytomegalovirus exposure and HLA in healthy donors. General observations from the study: Sequencing had likely introduced a cluster of highly shared sequence variants as an artifact. Being productive about 87% or about 30% of the time was typical of most TCR beta V segments in an earlier analysis.

Notes on this clone: Its antigen is as yet unknown.

In the PCR, 60 Vbeta and 13 Jbeta primers were used. Data came from immunoSEQ multiplex PCR; TCRdb stores just in-frame clones and leaves some out. The sample has tens of thousands of clones, about 70% seen once. The J segment lost 0 bases and the V segment lost 4 bases, leaving 10 bases of the junction unmatched. Germline V gene data show CDR1 as WNHNN and CDR2 as SYGVQD (reference sequence). The CDR3 is made up of 18 amino acids. This receptor was identified in a man younger than 30 in good health and CMV-seronegative. The genes are TRBV10-1 and TRBJ2-2; 8 bases align to TRBD1. Sequencing was performed on PBMCs. The CDR3 region has the DNA TGCGCCAGCAGTGGCCGGACAGGGCCTAGCGCGAACACCGGGGAGCTGTTTTTT. Amino acid sequence: CASSGRTGPSANTGELFF.